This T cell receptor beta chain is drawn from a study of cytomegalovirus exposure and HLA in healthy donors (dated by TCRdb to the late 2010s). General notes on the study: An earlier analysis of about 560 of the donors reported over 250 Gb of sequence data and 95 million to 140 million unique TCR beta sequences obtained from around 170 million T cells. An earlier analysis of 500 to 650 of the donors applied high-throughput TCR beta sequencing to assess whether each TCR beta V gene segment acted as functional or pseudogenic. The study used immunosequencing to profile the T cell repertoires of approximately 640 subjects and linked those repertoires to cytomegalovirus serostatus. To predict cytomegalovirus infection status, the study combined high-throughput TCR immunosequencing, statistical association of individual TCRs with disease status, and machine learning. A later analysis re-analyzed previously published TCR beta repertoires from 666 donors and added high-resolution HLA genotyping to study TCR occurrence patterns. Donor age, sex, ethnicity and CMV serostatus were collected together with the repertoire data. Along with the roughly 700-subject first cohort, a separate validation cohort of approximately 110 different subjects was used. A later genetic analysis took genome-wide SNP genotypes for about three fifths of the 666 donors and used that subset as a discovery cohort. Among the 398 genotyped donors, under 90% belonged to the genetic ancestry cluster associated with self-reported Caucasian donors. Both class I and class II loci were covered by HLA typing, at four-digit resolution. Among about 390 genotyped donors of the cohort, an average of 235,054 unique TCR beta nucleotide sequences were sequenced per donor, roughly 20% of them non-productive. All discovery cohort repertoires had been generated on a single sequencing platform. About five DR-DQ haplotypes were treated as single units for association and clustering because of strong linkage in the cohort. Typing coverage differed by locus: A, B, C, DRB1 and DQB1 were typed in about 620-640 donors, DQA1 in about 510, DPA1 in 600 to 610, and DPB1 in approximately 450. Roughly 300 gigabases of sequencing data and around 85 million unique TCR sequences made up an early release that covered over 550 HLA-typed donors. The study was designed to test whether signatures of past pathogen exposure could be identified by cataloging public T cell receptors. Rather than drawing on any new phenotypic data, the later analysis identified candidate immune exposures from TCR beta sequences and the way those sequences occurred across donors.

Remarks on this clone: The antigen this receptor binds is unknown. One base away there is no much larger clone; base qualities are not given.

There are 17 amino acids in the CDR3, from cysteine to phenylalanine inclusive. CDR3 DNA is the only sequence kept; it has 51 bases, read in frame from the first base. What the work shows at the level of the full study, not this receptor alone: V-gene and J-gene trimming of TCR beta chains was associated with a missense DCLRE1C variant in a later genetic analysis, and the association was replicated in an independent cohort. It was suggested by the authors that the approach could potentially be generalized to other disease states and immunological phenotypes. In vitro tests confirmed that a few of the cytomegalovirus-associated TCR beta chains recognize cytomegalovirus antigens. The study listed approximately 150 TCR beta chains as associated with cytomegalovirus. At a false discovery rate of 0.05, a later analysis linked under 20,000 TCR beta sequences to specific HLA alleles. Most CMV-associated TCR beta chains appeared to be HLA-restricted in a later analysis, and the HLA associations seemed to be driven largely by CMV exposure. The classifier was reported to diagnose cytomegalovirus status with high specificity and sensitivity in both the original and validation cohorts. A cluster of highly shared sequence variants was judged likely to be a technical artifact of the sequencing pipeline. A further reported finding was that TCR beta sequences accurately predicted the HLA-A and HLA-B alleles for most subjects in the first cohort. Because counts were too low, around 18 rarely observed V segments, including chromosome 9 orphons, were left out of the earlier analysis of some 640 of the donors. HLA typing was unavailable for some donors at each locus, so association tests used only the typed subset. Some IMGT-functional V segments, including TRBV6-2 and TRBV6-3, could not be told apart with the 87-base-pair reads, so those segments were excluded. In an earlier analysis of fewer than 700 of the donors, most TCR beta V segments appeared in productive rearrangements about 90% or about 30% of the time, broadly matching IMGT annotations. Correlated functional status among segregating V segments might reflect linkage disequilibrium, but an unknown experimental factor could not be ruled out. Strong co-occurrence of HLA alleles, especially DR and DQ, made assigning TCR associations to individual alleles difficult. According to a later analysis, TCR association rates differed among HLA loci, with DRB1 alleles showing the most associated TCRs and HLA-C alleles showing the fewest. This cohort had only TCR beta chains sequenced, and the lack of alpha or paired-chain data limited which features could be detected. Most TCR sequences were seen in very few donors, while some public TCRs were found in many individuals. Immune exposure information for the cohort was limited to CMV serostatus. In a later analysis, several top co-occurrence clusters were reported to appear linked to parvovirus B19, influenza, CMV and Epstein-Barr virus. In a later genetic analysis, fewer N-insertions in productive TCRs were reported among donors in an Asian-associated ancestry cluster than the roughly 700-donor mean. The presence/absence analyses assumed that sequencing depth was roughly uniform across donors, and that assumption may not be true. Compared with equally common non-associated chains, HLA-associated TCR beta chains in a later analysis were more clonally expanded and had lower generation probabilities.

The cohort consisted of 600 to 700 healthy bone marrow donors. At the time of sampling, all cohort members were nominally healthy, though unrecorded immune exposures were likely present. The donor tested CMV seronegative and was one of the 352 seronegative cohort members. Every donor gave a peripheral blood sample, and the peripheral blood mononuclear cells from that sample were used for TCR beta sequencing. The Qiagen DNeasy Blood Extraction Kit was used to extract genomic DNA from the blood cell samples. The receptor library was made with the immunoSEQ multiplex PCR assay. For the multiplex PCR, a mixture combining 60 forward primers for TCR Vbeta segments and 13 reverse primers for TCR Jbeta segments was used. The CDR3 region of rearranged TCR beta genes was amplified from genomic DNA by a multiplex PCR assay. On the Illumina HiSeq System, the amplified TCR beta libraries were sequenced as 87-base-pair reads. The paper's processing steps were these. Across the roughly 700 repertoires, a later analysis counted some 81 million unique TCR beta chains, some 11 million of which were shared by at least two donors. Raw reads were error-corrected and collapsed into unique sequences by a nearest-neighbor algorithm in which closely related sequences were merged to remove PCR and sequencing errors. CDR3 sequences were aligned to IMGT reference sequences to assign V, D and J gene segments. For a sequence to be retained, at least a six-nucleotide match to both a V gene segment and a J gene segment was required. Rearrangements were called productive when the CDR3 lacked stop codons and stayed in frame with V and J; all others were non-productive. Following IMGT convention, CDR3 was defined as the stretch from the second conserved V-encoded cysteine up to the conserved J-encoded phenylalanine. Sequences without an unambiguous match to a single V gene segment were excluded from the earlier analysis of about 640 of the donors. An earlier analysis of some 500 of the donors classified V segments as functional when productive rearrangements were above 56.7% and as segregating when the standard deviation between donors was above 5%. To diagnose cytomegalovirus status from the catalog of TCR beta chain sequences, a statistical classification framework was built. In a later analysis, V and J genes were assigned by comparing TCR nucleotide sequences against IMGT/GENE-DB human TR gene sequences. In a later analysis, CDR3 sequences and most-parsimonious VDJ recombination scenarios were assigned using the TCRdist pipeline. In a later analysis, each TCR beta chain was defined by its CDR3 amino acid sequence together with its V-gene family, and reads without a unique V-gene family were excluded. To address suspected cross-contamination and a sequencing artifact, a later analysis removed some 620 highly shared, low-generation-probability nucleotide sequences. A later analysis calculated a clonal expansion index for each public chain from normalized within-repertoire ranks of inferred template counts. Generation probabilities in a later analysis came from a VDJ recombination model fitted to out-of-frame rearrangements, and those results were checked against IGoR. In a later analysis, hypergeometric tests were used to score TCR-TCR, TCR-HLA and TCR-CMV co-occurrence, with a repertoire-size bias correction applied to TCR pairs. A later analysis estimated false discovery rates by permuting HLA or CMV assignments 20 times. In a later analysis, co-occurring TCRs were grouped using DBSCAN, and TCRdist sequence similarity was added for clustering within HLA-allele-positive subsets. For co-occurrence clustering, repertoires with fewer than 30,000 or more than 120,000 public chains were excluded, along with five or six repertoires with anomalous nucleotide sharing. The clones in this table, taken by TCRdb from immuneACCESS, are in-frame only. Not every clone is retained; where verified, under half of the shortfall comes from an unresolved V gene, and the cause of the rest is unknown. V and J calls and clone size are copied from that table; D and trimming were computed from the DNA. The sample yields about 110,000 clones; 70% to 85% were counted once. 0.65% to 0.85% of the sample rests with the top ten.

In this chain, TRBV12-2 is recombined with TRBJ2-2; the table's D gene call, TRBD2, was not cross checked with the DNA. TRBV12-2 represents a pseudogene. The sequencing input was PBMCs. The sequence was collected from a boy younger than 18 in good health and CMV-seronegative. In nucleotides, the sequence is TGTGCAAGTCGCTTAGCGCTAAGAGGATTGAACACCGGGGAGCTGTTTTTT. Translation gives CASRLALRGLNTGELFF.